The 19 T cell receptor beta chains below were found in one sample sequenced in a study of molecular identifiers for immune sequencing clone quantification. TCRdb processed the PCR reads anew with MiXCR; each CDR3 protein has one entry. Of about 320,000 distinct CDR3 sequences listed, over 20% are singletons. The sequencing input was naive CD8+ T cells from blood, with Jurkat cell RNA spiked in. Subset here: FACS-sorted CD8+CD4-CCR7+CD45RA+ naive T cells. These TCRs come from a human donor in good health. Some libraries in this study had Jurkat cell RNA spiked in.

This clonotype was recorded many times. V and J are TRBV7-2 and TRBJ2-5, with 8 bases that match TRBD2. Trimming took 5 bases from V and 5 from J; bases not matched to a gene: 7. The V gene's germline CDR1 is SGHTA and CDR2 FQGNSA. The length of the CDR3 is 14 residues. CDR3 nucleotides: TGTGCCAGCAGCACCCGACTAGCGATCGAGACCCAGTACTTC. This translates into CASSTRLAIETQYF.

The chain uses TRBV28 and TRBJ1-4; possible D gene TRBD1, 5 bases. Trimming cost V 4 bases and J 4 bases, with 16 bases left between them. The CDR3 loop spans 16 amino acids. Germline lookup yields CDR1 MDHEN and CDR2 SYDVKM. This CDR3 is CASSSPEGNNNEKLFF. In DNA, the CDR3 is TGTGCCAGCAGTTCCCCTGAGGGGAACAATAATGAAAAACTGTTTTTT.

This clonotype was observed at least ten times. CDR3 DNA: TGTGCCAGCAGTACGGGACAGGGGGGATACGAGCAGTACTTC. This codes for CASSTGQGGYEQYF. The chain recombines TRBV6-5 with TRBJ2-7; 11 bases align to TRBD1. Germline values: CDR1 MNHEY, CDR2 SVGAGI. This CDR3 is 14 amino acids long. The junction had 4 bases not matched to a gene; V was cut back by 5 bases and J by 4 bases.

The sample holds many counts of this clonotype. This chain links TRBV7-9 with TRBJ1-1; D gene uncertain. Trimming cost V 1 base and J 5 bases, with 5 bases left between them. Germline V lookup: CDR1 SEHNR, CDR2 FQNEAQ (reference sequence). The CDR3 consists of 12 residues. The chain's CDR3 is CASSLGPTEAFF. The CDR3 DNA follows: TGTGCCAGCAGCTTAGGCCCGACTGAAGCTTTCTTT.

The J gene is TRBJ2-7, the V gene TRBV11-2; the D is unclear. V was pared by 6 bases and J by 7 bases, with 10 bases between. Germline V lookup: CDR1 SGHAT, CDR2 FQNNGV. The CDR3 is 11 residues long. The CDR3 here is CASRHAEEQYF. The CDR3 DNA reads TGTGCCAGCAGACACGCGGAGGAGCAGTACTTC.

This clonotype was counted ten times or more. The chain has TRBV29-1 and TRBJ2-2; D is unclear. The CDR3 is 13 residues long. Germline values: CDR1 SQVTM, CDR2 ANQGSEA. Trimming removed 7 bases from V and 1 base from J, with 10 bases in between. DNA of the CDR3: TGCAGCGCCCGGACGGGGAACACCGGGGAGCTGTTTTTT. This codes for CSARTGNTGELFF.

There are many counts of this clonotype. The chain has TRBV30 and TRBJ2-3; D not certain. The CDR3 consists of 12 residues. Trimming pared 2 bases from V and 6 bases from J, leaving 9 bases between. CDR1 GTSNPN and CDR2 SVGIG come from the germline V gene (reference sequence). The CDR3 DNA reads TGTGCCTGGAGTCTCATTGGGGATACGCAGTATTTT. This sequence encodes CAWSLIGDTQYF.

This clonotype was picked up many times. The J gene is TRBJ2-7, the V gene TRBV7-9, with 7 nucleotides matching TRBD2. This CDR3 is built from 14 residues. Trimming cost V 1 base and J 6 bases; bases outside gene matches: 6. Germline CDR1 SEHNR, CDR2 FQNEAQ (reference sequence). CDR3 residues: CASSLGSGRGEQYF. The CDR3 DNA reads TGTGCCAGCAGCTTAGGTAGCGGGCGCGGCGAGCAGTACTTC.

Comments on this clonotype: Given a much more abundant clone one base away, this may be a read error. No conserved phenylalanine or tryptophan is present at the end of the CDR3, so a read error is the likely explanation. The J gene is TRBJ2-3, the V gene TRBV6-5; unclear D gene. Germline loops: CDR1 MNHEY, CDR2 SVGAGI. Trimming removed 0 bases at V and 4 bases at J, with 8 bases between. The CDR3 runs 14 residues. In DNA, the CDR3 is TGTGCCAGCAGTTACTCCCACAGATCAGATACGCAGTATCTT. The encoded protein is CASSYSHRSDTQYL.

The J gene is TRBJ1-3, the V gene TRBV6-1; tentatively, D is TRBD1 (5 bases). The germline V and J ends were trimmed by 6 bases and 1 base, with 13 bases remaining between them. Per germline, CDR1 MNHNS and CDR2 SASEGT. This CDR3 is 15 amino acids long. CDR3 amino acids: CASSADRSSGNTIYF. CDR3 nucleotides: TGTGCCAGCAGCGCCGACAGATCGTCTGGAAACACCATATATTTT.

This clonotype has a count of ten or more. The J gene is TRBJ2-3, the V gene TRBV14; D possibly corresponds to TRBD2 (6 bases). V was cut by 0 bases and J by 7 bases, with 11 bases left in between. This CDR3 is 14 amino acids long. CDR1 and CDR2 (germline): SGHDN, FVKESK. CDR3 amino acids: CASSQETEGYTQYF. CDR3 in DNA: TGTGCCAGCAGCCAAGAAACGGAGGGCTATACGCAGTATTTT. The full variable domain, its missing parts supplied by reference TRBV14 and TRBJ2-3, is EAGVTQFPSHSVIEKGQTVTLRCDPISGHDNLYWYRRVMGKEIKFLLHFVKESKQDESGMPNNRFLAERTGGTYSTLKVQPAELEDSGVYFCASSQETEGYTQYFGPGTRLTVL.

For this clonotype: One junction end disagrees with the germline gene, perhaps due to a read error. The rearrangement uses TRBV20-1 and TRBJ1-1, with D perhaps matching TRBD1 (5 bases). The CDR3 covers 13 residues. Per the germline V gene, CDR1 is DFQATT and CDR2 is SNEGSKA (reference sequence). The CDR3 DNA sequence: TGCAGTGCTGAAGACAGTATGAACACTGAAGCTTCCTTT. It codes for CSAEDSMNTEASF.

In its sample, this clonotype was seen a few times. The chain combines TRBV27 with TRBJ1-1; D may be TRBD1 (6 bases). Germline assignment: CDR1 MNHEY and CDR2 SMNVEV (reference sequence). The length of the CDR3 is 14 residues. Trimming removed 5 bases from V and 2 bases from J, with 12 bases in between. CDR3 coding DNA: TGTGCCAGCAGTCCTCAGGGGATTAACACTGAAGCTTTCTTT. Its translation: CASSPQGINTEAFF.

This clonotype has at least ten counts. The chain uses TRBV2 and TRBJ1-1; a weak D match, TRBD1 (5 bases). The CDR3 sequence is 14 residues long. The V gene lost 7 bases and the J gene lost 0 bases, with 12 bases spanning the gap. The germline gives CDR1 SNHLY, CDR2 FYNNEI. The CDR3 reads CASKGGRVNTEAFF. In DNA form, the CDR3 reads TGTGCCAGCAAGGGTGGCAGGGTGAACACTGAAGCTTTCTTT.

This clonotype was detected a few times. This rearrangement joins TRBV4-1 to TRBJ2-2; D unclear. There are 15 residues in the CDR3. The V gene's germline CDR1 is MGHRA and CDR2 YSYEKL. Trimming removed 0 bases from V and 1 base from J, with 6 bases in between. The DNA of the CDR3 is TGCGCCAGCAGCCAAGATAAGCTGAACACCGGGGAGCTGTTTTTT. Translated: CASSQDKLNTGELFF.

The chain combines TRBV4-3 with TRBJ1-1; TRBD1 might be the D (5 bases). The CDR3 spans 18 residues. CDR1 and CDR2 from the germline V gene are LGHNA and YSLEER. V was cut by 0 bases and J by 3 bases, with 20 bases left in between. This CDR3 is CASSQDRRFEGLDTEAFF. The CDR3 DNA sequence: TGCGCCAGCAGCCAAGATCGCAGGTTTGAGGGGTTGGACACTGAAGCTTTCTTT.

As to this clonotype: This may stem from a read error, because a much larger clone lies one nucleotide away. The CDR3 DNA follows: TGTGCCATCGGCGGGAGGTCAGATACGCAGCATTTT. Translation gives CAIGGRSDTQHF. J is TRBJ2-3 and V is TRBV13; D is undetermined. The tail of the sequence fits TRBJ1-5 better, so the J call may be wrong. CDR1 is PRHDT and CDR2 is FYEKMQ in the germline V gene (reference sequence). The CDR3 has 12 residues.

This chain connects TRBV6-5 to TRBJ2-2, with D tentatively TRBD2 (6 bases). Trimming removed 10 bases from V and 4 bases from J, with 13 bases in between. The CDR3 extends over 13 amino acids. Germline-derived CDR1 and CDR2 are MNHEY and SVGAGI. CDR3 amino acids: CATSTRSTGELFF. The CDR3 DNA follows: TGTGCCACTTCGACTAGGTCCACCGGGGAGCTGTTTTTT.

Concerning this clonotype itself: One end of the junction is discordant with germline, which a read error may explain. The chain joins TRBV9 to TRBJ2-3, with D possibly TRBD1 on 6 matching bases. This CDR3 is built from 16 residues. Germline CDR1 and CDR2: SGDLS and YYNGEE. Here the CDR3 reads CASNPRGGMGADTQYF. CDR3 DNA sequence: TGTGCCAGCAACCCCCGAGGCGGTATGGGGGCAGATACGCAGTATTTC.